A single sample is the source of the 16 T cell receptor beta chains below, sequenced in a study of identical twins. Each CDR3 protein gets one entry after TCRdb re-called the 5' RACE reads with MiXCR. The sample lists around 100,000 distinct CDR3 sequences, 5.5% to 7% occurring once. Sequencing was carried out using memory T cells sorted from blood. The receptor set was obtained from a woman aged 50 to 60 in good health.

This clonotype was observed at least ten times. The rearrangement links TRBV27 to TRBJ2-2, with TRBD2 identical over 11 bases. There are 16 residues in the CDR3. From germline, CDR1 is MNHEY and CDR2 SMNVEV (reference sequence). V lost 5 bases to trimming and J lost 0 bases; unmatched junction nucleotides: 2. CDR3 protein: CASSVSGRANTGELFF. The CDR3 nucleotides are TGTGCCAGCAGTGTTAGCGGGAGGGCGAACACCGGGGAGCTGTTTTTT.

This clonotype was detected many times. V is TRBV11-2 and J is TRBJ2-2; weak D call: TRBD2 (6 bases). The V end was cut by 5 bases, the J end by 4 bases, with 17 bases between. CDR1 is SGHAT, CDR2 FQNNGV, per germline. This CDR3 comprises 16 residues. CDR3 in DNA: TGTGCCAGCAGCGGGGGGAGTGCGGTGAGCACCGGGGAGCTGTTTTTT. This translates into CASSGGSAVSTGELFF. Together with reference TRBV11-2 and TRBJ2-2, the CDR3 gives the full variable domain: EAGVAQSPRYKIIEKRQSVAFWCNPISGHATLYWYQQILGQGPKLLIQFQNNGVVDDSQLPKDRFSAERLKGVDSTLKIQPAKLEDSAVYLCASSGGSAVSTGELFFGEGSRLTVL.

This clonotype was seen ten or more times. The chain couples TRBV9 to TRBJ1-5; D remains unclear. Deletions cut 0 bases from V and 0 bases from J, with 1 base between. Looked up from germline, CDR1 is SGDLS and CDR2 is YYNGEE. This CDR3 comprises 13 residues. The CDR3 protein is CASSVGSNQPQHF. The CDR3, as DNA: TGTGCCAGCAGCGTAGGTAGCAATCAGCCCCAGCATTTT.

This clonotype has ten or more counts. V usage is TRBV4-2 and J usage is TRBJ2-1, with 15 bases matching TRBD2. V dropped 3 bases and J dropped 0; count of bases not matched to a gene: 6. CDR1 LGHNA and CDR2 YNFKEQ come from the germline V gene. The CDR3 contains 19 residues. The CDR3 DNA follows: TGTGCCAGCAGCCATTCAGGACTAGCGGGAGGGGGCTCCTACAATGAGCAGTTCTTC. Its protein product is CASSHSGLAGGGSYNEQFF.

This clonotype has at least ten counts. The chain carries TRBV5-5 and TRBJ1-2; 10 bases agree with TRBD1. Germline CDR1 SGHKS, CDR2 YYEKEE (reference sequence). The V and J ends lost 2 bases and 6 bases, in that order; junction bases with no gene match: 13. The CDR3 runs 17 residues. The CDR3 coding sequence is TGTGCCAGCAGCTTAGGGGACAGGGGCGCAATATCGGATGGCTACACCTTC. Protein: CASSLGDRGAISDGYTF. Variable domain in full (rest from reference TRBV5-5 and TRBJ1-2): DAGVTQSPTHLIKTRGQQVTLRCSPISGHKSVSWYQQVLGQGPQFIFQYYEKEERGRGNFPDRFSARQFPNYSSELNVNALLLGDSALYLCASSLGDRGAISDGYTFGSGTRLTVV.

The chain combines TRBV5-1 with TRBJ2-7; D gene unclear. Trimming pared 0 bases from V and 3 bases from J, leaving 7 bases between. Germline CDR1 and CDR2: SGHRS and YFSETQ. CDR3 length equals 13 residues. The CDR3 region is CASSLGPLYEQYF. Here the CDR3 DNA reads TGCGCCAGCAGCTTGGGACCCCTCTACGAGCAGTACTTC.

This clonotype has just a few counts. V and J are TRBV4-1 and TRBJ2-2, with D unresolved. Looked up from germline, CDR1 is MGHRA and CDR2 is YSYEKL. The V end was cut by 0 bases, the J end by 2 bases, with 19 bases between. This CDR3 contains 19 residues. The CDR3 sequence: CASSQDPAAVSDNTGELFF. The CDR3 DNA follows: TGCGCCAGCAGCCAAGATCCAGCAGCTGTCTCAGATAACACCGGGGAGCTGTTTTTT.

This clonotype appeared many times. This chain connects TRBV20-1 to TRBJ1-4, with no clear D. This CDR3 has 12 amino acids. The germline V and J ends were trimmed by 5 bases and 2 bases, with 6 bases remaining between them. Germline V CDR1 and CDR2: DFQATT, SNEGSKA (reference sequence). This CDR3 is CSAGVTNEKLFF. In DNA form, the CDR3 reads TGCAGTGCTGGGGTGACTAATGAAAAACTGTTTTTT.

In this sample, this clonotype turned up a few times. This chain joins TRBV11-2 and TRBJ2-1; D gene ambiguous. There are 12 residues in the CDR3. Per germline, CDR1 SGHAT and CDR2 FQNNGV. V dropped 1 base and J dropped 5 bases, with 3 bases sitting between them. The CDR3 coding sequence is TGTGCCAGCAGCTTAGGAGACAATGAGCAGTTCTTC. Protein sequence: CASSLGDNEQFF.

In its sample, this clonotype was seen many times. In nucleotides, the CDR3 is TGCGCCAGCAGCTTGAGTAGCGGAAACATTCAGTACTTC. It is translated as CASSLSSGNIQYF. The genes are TRBV5-1 and TRBJ2-4; possible D gene TRBD2, 6 bases. Germline V gene data show CDR1 as SGHRS and CDR2 as YFSETQ. The V end lost 1 base, the J end lost 6 bases, and 8 bases lay between the germline ends. The CDR3 extends over 13 amino acids. Together with reference TRBV5-1 and TRBJ2-4, the CDR3 gives the full variable domain: KAGVTQTPRYLIKTRGQQVTLSCSPISGHRSVSWYQQTPGQGLQFLFEYFSETQRNKGNFPGRFSGRQFSNSRSEMNVSTLELGDSALYLCASSLSSGNIQYFGAGTRLSVL.

This clonotype was observed many times. The V call is TRBV6-6, the J call TRBJ2-2, with 9 bases aligning to TRBD2. V lost 2 bases to trimming and J lost 1 base; unmatched junction nucleotides: 5. The germline V gene has CDR1 MNHNY and CDR2 SVGAGI (reference sequence). The CDR3 has 17 amino acids. The CDR3 DNA reads TGTGCCAGCAGTTACGCGGGGGGGCTAAAGAACACCGGGGAGCTGTTTTTT. Translating gives CASSYAGGLKNTGELFF.

This clonotype was recorded at least ten times. The chain joins TRBV11-3 to TRBJ2-2; tentatively, D is TRBD2 (5 bases). Deletions cut 0 bases from V and 5 bases from J, with 10 bases between. CDR1 SGHNT and CDR2 YENEEA come from the germline V gene. The CDR3 has 15 residues. The CDR3 sequence: CASSLDWRATGELFF. The CDR3 DNA is TGTGCCAGCAGCTTAGATTGGCGGGCTACCGGGGAGCTGTTTTTT.

This clonotype was seen at least ten times. V is TRBV19 and J is TRBJ1-3; maybe TRBD1 (5 bases). V lost 5 bases, J lost 0 bases, and 11 bases lay in between. This CDR3 has 15 residues. Germline V gives CDR1 LNHDA, CDR2 SQIVND (reference sequence). DNA for the CDR3: TGTGCCAGTAGTCCCCGACAGCGCTCTGGAAACACCATATATTTT. Its translation: CASSPRQRSGNTIYF. Supplemented by reference TRBV19 and TRBJ1-3, the full variable domain reads DGGITQSPKYLFRKEGQNVTLSCEQNLNHDAMYWYRQDPGQGLRLIYYSQIVNDFQKGDIAEGYSVSREKKESFPLTVTSAQKNPTAFYLCASSPRQRSGNTIYFGEGSWLTVV.

This clonotype was counted ten times or more. This chain uses TRBV30 with TRBJ1-1; TRBD1 is a possible D gene (6 bases). Germline lookup yields CDR1 GTSNPN and CDR2 SVGIG (reference sequence). This CDR3 contains 15 residues. V was cut by 3 bases and J by 0 bases, with 14 bases left in between. CDR3: CAWSFPGQMNTEAFF. The CDR3 nucleotides read TGTGCCTGGAGCTTCCCCGGACAGATGAACACTGAAGCTTTCTTT.

Concerning this clonotype itself: One base away lies a much larger clone, so this may be a sequencing read error. A read error is likely, as this CDR3 ends without the conserved phenylalanine or tryptophan. The chain couples TRBV7-9 to TRBJ1-1, with D unclear. Germline-derived CDR1 and CDR2 are SEHNR and FQNEAQ (reference sequence). V lost 1 base and J lost 2, with 8 bases in between. CDR3 length: 14 residues. CDR3 bases: TGTGCCAGCAGCTTAGTTGCAGAAAACACTGAAGCTTTCTCT. This gives the protein CASSLVAENTEAFS.

The chain combines TRBV11-2 with TRBJ2-3; D is undetermined. The V end lost 0 bases, the J end lost 6 bases, and 10 bases lay between the germline ends. CDR3 length: 14 residues. Germline CDR1 SGHAT, CDR2 FQNNGV. For the CDR3, the DNA is TGTGCCAGCAGCTTAGATCCTGGTTACGATACGCAGTATTTT. Protein: CASSLDPGYDTQYF.